The rows below give T cell receptor beta chains drawn from one sample of a study of cytomegalovirus exposure and HLA in healthy donors. Using immunoSEQ multiplex PCR, the repertoire was profiled, and TCRdb retains in-frame clones only, with some absent. The sample lists more than 110,000 clones; 65% to 85% were seen once. Sequencing was carried out using PBMCs. These receptors all stem from a man younger than 30 in good health and CMV-seronegative. CDR3s include the opening cysteine and the closing phenylalanine or tryptophan. Each record gives: V gene, clone size, J gene, D gene, CDR3 DNA, CDR3 protein. A D gene is named only where the DNA matches it firmly. Size values are once, few and many counts, or a class for expanded clones, and some rows have none.

v_call: TRBV2; clone_size: .; j_call: TRBJ2-1; d_call: TRBD1; cdr3_nt: TGTGCCAGAGGTAAATCGGGACAGAGGTACAATGAGCAGTTCTTC; cdr3_aa: CARGKSGQRYNEQFF
v_call: TRBV4-2; clone_size: few; j_call: TRBJ1-3; d_call: .; cdr3_nt: TGTGCCAGCAGCCAAGTTCGGGTTGAGGGCTCTGGAAACACCATATATTTT; cdr3_aa: CASSQVRVEGSGNTIYF
v_call: TRBV5-6; clone_size: .; j_call: TRBJ1-1; d_call: TRBD1; cdr3_nt: TGTGCCAGCAGATACAGGGGGAACACTGAAGCTTTCTTT; cdr3_aa: CASRYRGNTEAFF
v_call: TRBV5-1; clone_size: .; j_call: TRBJ2-3; d_call: TRBD2; cdr3_nt: TGCGCCAGCGGAGCGGGGGGCACAGATACGCAGTATTTT; cdr3_aa: CASGAGGTDTQYF
v_call: TRBV15; clone_size: .; j_call: TRBJ1-2; d_call: .; cdr3_nt: TGTGCCACCAGCAGAGAAACGGGGGGCTACACCTTC; cdr3_aa: CATSRETGGYTF
v_call: TRBV18; clone_size: .; j_call: TRBJ1-1; d_call: .; cdr3_nt: TGTGCCAGCTCACGGCGGGACCTAAACTTAATGAACACTGAAGCTTTCTTT; cdr3_aa: CASSRRDLNLMNTEAFF
v_call: TRBV30; clone_size: .; j_call: TRBJ1-2; d_call: TRBD1; cdr3_nt: TGTGCCTGGTCCTGGACGACAGGGAATGGCTACACCTTC; cdr3_aa: CAWSWTTGNGYTF
v_call: TRBV6-5; clone_size: .; j_call: TRBJ1-1; d_call: .; cdr3_nt: TGTGCCAGCAGCCGACAGGTGGGCACTGAAGCTTTCTTT; cdr3_aa: CASSRQVGTEAFF
v_call: TRBV19; clone_size: .; j_call: TRBJ1-2; d_call: TRBD1; cdr3_nt: TGTGCCAGTAGTCCCGGACAGGGCTATGGCTACACCTTC; cdr3_aa: CASSPGQGYGYTF
v_call: TRBV5-4; clone_size: .; j_call: TRBJ2-7; d_call: .; cdr3_nt: TGTGCCAGCAGCTTGGACAGGGTAGGAGGCGAGCAGTACTTC; cdr3_aa: CASSLDRVGGEQYF
v_call: TRBV5-6; clone_size: .; j_call: TRBJ2-5; d_call: .; cdr3_nt: TGTGCCAGCAGCTTTTCAATAGGAGCAGAGACCCAGTACTTC; cdr3_aa: CASSFSIGAETQYF
v_call: TRBV18; clone_size: .; j_call: TRBJ1-6; d_call: .; cdr3_nt: TGTGCCAGCTCACCGACACGGAATAATTCACCCCTCCACTTT; cdr3_aa: CASSPTRNNSPLHF
v_call: TRBV7-8; clone_size: .; j_call: TRBJ1-5; d_call: .; cdr3_nt: TGTGCCGTCGGGGGGCGCAATCAGCCCCAGCATTTT; cdr3_aa: CAVGGRNQPQHF
v_call: TRBV6-6; clone_size: few; j_call: TRBJ2-7; d_call: .; cdr3_nt: TGTGCCACAAAGACAGACTACGAGCAGTACTTC; cdr3_aa: CATKTDYEQYF
v_call: TRBV19; clone_size: .; j_call: TRBJ1-2; d_call: TRBD1; cdr3_nt: TGTGCCACTAGGGACAGGCACTATGGCTACACCTTC; cdr3_aa: CATRDRHYGYTF
v_call: TRBV30; clone_size: .; j_call: TRBJ2-5; d_call: .; cdr3_nt: TGTGCCTGCCAGGGGCCGGAGACCCAGTACTTC; cdr3_aa: CACQGPETQYF